The subject of this entry is one T cell receptor (beta chain). As yet, its antigen is unknown. This record belongs to a study of T-cell memory formation after mild COVID-19. CDR1 is MGHDK, CDR2 SYGVNS, per germline. This CDR3 is 14 amino acids long. Trimming shortened V by 7 bases and J by 4 bases, and 13 bases separated the two germline ends. TCRdb fed the 5' RACE reads into MiXCR, producing one record per CDR3 protein. Found here are hundreds of thousands of distinct CDR3 sequences, about 20% of them singletons; the top ten hold roughly 9.1%. Overall study findings and caveats: A second wave of clones peaked on day 37, and their SARS-CoV-2 specificity went unconfirmed.

Material: PBMCs or a T cell subset sorted from them (not recorded which). This clonotype originated in an adult woman who had mild COVID-19 (a few samples of this study predate the infection). Cell type and time point are not known. The rearrangement links TRBV25-1 to TRBJ2-2; D uncertain. The CDR3 DNA reads TGTGCCAGCATCCCCTCAGGTGCCACCGGGGAGCTGTTTTTT. Translating gives CASIPSGATGELFF. The full variable domain, rest sourced from reference TRBV25-1 and TRBJ2-2, is EADIYQTPRYLVIGTGKKITLECSQTMGHDKMYWYQQDPGMELHLIHYSYGVNSTEKGDLSSESTVSRIRTEHFPLTLESARPSHTSQYLCASIPSGATGELFFGEGSRLTVL.